This T cell receptor (beta chain) is drawn from a study of Tregs in tolerant kidney transplant recipients. Thawed PBMCs were FACS-sorted into unstimulated CD4+CD25+CD127- regulatory T cells, CD4+CD25- non-regulatory cells, CD4 and CD8 cells. The germline CDR1 and CDR2 sequences are SEHNR and FQNEAQ (reference sequence). Trimming shortened V by 4 bases and J by 1 base, and 7 bases separated the two germline ends. The CDR3 contains 13 residues. TCRdb's table, derived via immunoSEQ multiplex PCR, lists solely in-frame clones and lacks some. The top ten hold around 0.38% of the sample, which has roughly 69,000 clones, 85% to 90% seen once.

The sample here was CD4+ T cells from blood, taken before the transplant. The rearrangement links TRBV7-9 to TRBJ2-5, with a tentative D call TRBD1 (5 bases). The clonotype originates from a human donor who received a combined kidney and bone marrow transplant. CDR3 nucleotide sequence: TGTGCCAGCAGCTCGCAGGGCCAAGAGACCCAGTACTTC. Its translation is CASSSQGQETQYF.